The next 28 T cell receptor beta chains were all read from a single sample in a study of T cells in Graves' hyperthyroidism and ophthalmopathy. Amplified regions were TCR beta CDR3 sequences from RNA transcripts. Researchers ran a first-round RT-PCR on the TCR CDR3 using the HTBI primer set. TCRdb reanalysed the multiplex PCR reads using MiXCR and keeps one entry per CDR3 protein. The sample has roughly 500,000 distinct CDR3 sequences, over 45% seen once. The sample taken for sequencing was peripheral blood or thyroid tissue (not recorded which). These receptors were obtained from an adult woman with Graves' disease, either hyperthyroidism or ophthalmopathy (not recorded which).

The gene calls are TRBV29-1 and TRBJ1-4; TRBD1 might be the D (6 bases). The germline V gene encodes CDR1 SQVTM and CDR2 ANQGSEA. The CDR3 has 14 residues. V shed 6 bases and J shed 7 bases, with 18 bases lying between them. CDR3 residues: CSVSDGGPGEKLFF. For the CDR3, the DNA is TGCAGCGTCTCCGATGGGGGGCCGGGTGAAAAACTGTTTTTT.

The rearrangement uses TRBV7-2 and TRBJ1-2, with D tentatively TRBD1 (5 bases). The CDR3 spans 14 residues. The germline V gene has CDR1 SGHTA and CDR2 FQGNSA. Trimming removed 2 bases from V and 5 bases from J, with 12 bases in between. The CDR3, as DNA: TGTGCCAGCAGCTTAATCAGGGCGGGATATGGCTACACCTTC. Its translation is CASSLIRAGYGYTF.

The chain couples TRBV11-2 to TRBJ2-7, with TRBD2 matching over 7 bases. In germline, CDR1 is SGHAT, CDR2 FQNNGV. After removal of 0 bases from V and 5 bases from J, the junction contained 7 bases not matched to a gene. This CDR3 spans 15 amino acids. In nucleotides, the CDR3 is TGTGCCAGCAGCTTAGACGGATCCCGGGGGGACGAGCAGTACTTC. Translated: CASSLDGSRGDEQYF.

This clonotype was seen a handful of times. V usage is TRBV5-1 and J usage is TRBJ2-7, with TRBD2 matching 7 bases. V gave up 0 bases and J gave up 0 bases; unmatched junction bases: 3. The CDR3 is made up of 15 amino acids. The germline V gene encodes CDR1 SGHRS and CDR2 YFSETQ. CDR3 sequence: CASSLVPSGSYEQYF. The CDR3 DNA follows: TGCGCCAGCAGCTTGGTACCTAGCGGCTCCTACGAGCAGTACTTC. Supplemented by reference TRBV5-1 and TRBJ2-7, the full variable domain reads KAGVTQTPRYLIKTRGQQVTLSCSPISGHRSVSWYQQTPGQGLQFLFEYFSETQRNKGNFPGRFSGRQFSNSRSEMNVSTLELGDSALYLCASSLVPSGSYEQYFGPGTRLTVT.

V gene TRBV29-1 combines with J gene TRBJ2-1, with 8 bases lining up with TRBD2. CDR1 is SQVTM and CDR2 is ANQGSEA in the germline V gene. V trimming: 5 bases; J trimming: 1 base; junction bases outside the gene matches: 1. The CDR3 sequence is 13 residues long. The CDR3 coding sequence is TGCAGCGTTCGGGGGGGTTCCTACAATGAGCAGTTCTTC. Amino acids: CSVRGGSYNEQFF.

The chain has TRBV11-1 and TRBJ2-5; 8 bases agree with TRBD2. Germline-derived CDR1 and CDR2 are SGHAT and FQDESV (reference sequence). J was trimmed by 7 bases and V by 3 bases; bases with no gene match: 16. The CDR3 contains 17 residues. The CDR3 DNA reads TGTGCCAGCAGCTTGGCCCTATTGAGCGGGGGTGGGCGGACCCAGTACTTC. Amino acids: CASSLALLSGGGRTQYF.

The chain links TRBV11-2 to TRBJ1-6; D might be TRBD1 (6 bases). The CDR3 is 15 residues long. V was shortened by 2 bases and J by 7 bases, with 12 bases between the two germline ends. Germline V CDR1 and CDR2: SGHAT, FQNNGV. CDR3 sequence: CASSLTGQKNSPLHF. CDR3 nucleotides: TGTGCCAGCAGCTTAACTGGACAGAAAAATTCACCCCTCCACTTT.

This clonotype was seen many times. The genes are TRBV12-3 or TRBV12-4 and TRBJ1-1; D is undetermined. The V end was cut by 6 bases, the J end by 2 bases, with 13 bases between. The CDR3 spans 14 residues. In nucleotides, the CDR3 is TGTGCCAGCAGCCCAAGGCACGTCAACACTGAAGCTTTCTTT. It codes for CASSPRHVNTEAFF.

This clonotype was seen a few times. V gene TRBV3-1 combines with J gene TRBJ2-7; 13 bases are a match to TRBD2. There are 15 residues in the CDR3. CDR1 is LGHDT and CDR2 is YNNKEL in the germline V gene (reference sequence). The ends lost 3 bases at V and 3 bases at J; junction bases unmatched: 2. The CDR3 region is CASSQGLAGSYEQYF. As DNA, the CDR3 is TGTGCCAGCAGCCAGGGACTAGCGGGAAGCTACGAGCAGTACTTC.

The chain joins TRBV19 to TRBJ1-2; no definite D call. Trimming left V 7 bases short and J 2 bases short, with 8 bases between. This CDR3 has 12 residues. Germline assignment: CDR1 LNHDA and CDR2 SQIVND (reference sequence). The CDR3 is CASKTVNYGYTF. The CDR3 DNA reads TGTGCCAGTAAAACGGTCAACTATGGCTACACCTTC.

This clonotype was counted many times. The V call is TRBV20-1, the J call TRBJ2-7; D unresolved. The CDR3 length is 12 residues. The germline V gene encodes CDR1 DFQATT and CDR2 SNEGSKA (reference sequence). V lost 2 bases to trimming and J lost 6 bases, with 11 bases between them. The CDR3 DNA is TGCAGTGCTAGAAGCCCGCCGATCGAGCAGTACTTC. Translated, it gives CSARSPPIEQYF.

This chain connects TRBV11-1 to TRBJ2-5; D may be TRBD2 (5 bases). The V end was cut by 1 base, the J end by 5 bases, with 14 bases between. Germline V gene lookup returns CDR1 SGHAT and CDR2 FQDESV (reference sequence). The CDR3 consists of 15 residues. The CDR3 nucleotides are TGTGCCAGCAGCTTAGGGACCGCGGGCTTGGAGACCCAGTACTTC. It specifies CASSLGTAGLETQYF.

This clonotype appeared a single time. This chain links TRBV10-3 with TRBJ1-2, with 8 nucleotides matching TRBD1. Unmatched junction bases numbered 4, after V lost 10 bases and J lost 6 bases. The CDR3 has 11 amino acids. Germline-derived CDR1 and CDR2 are ENHRY and SYGVKD. CDR3 nucleotide sequence: TGTGCCACGGACAGGGACGATGGCTACACCTTC. Protein sequence: CATDRDDGYTF.

This clonotype was seen at least ten times. This chain links TRBV12-3 or TRBV12-4 with TRBJ1-5, with a tentative D call TRBD1 (6 bases). There are 15 residues in the CDR3. V lost 6 bases and J 0 bases, leaving 12 bases between the germline ends. CDR3 amino acids: CASRHRDNSNQPQHF. CDR3 nucleotides: TGTGCCAGCAGACACAGGGATAATAGCAATCAGCCCCAGCATTTT.

This clonotype occurred once. This CDR3 is missing its conserved last phenylalanine or tryptophan, likely due to a read error. The DNA is omitted, as the CDR3 cannot be located on it reliably, and the CDR3 follows TCRdb's listing. The V gene is TRBV6-1, the J gene TRBJ2-6; TRBD2 reflects the table's D call only, with no check against the DNA. Termini included, the CDR3 measures 11 amino acids. The V gene's germline CDR1 is MNHNS and CDR2 SASEGT. CDR3 loop: CASSEGSGRYT.

The chain carries TRBV7-9 and TRBJ2-5, with 12 bases identical to TRBD2. With V trimmed by 1 base and J by 5 bases, 5 bases remained unmatched. This CDR3 contains 16 residues. CDR1 and CDR2 from the germline V gene are SEHNR and FQNEAQ (reference sequence). The CDR3 protein is CASSLGLAGDGETQYF. The CDR3 DNA reads TGTGCCAGCAGCTTAGGACTAGCGGGGGATGGTGAGACCCAGTACTTC.

This clonotype was detected a few times. The rearrangement uses TRBV20-1 and TRBJ2-7; TRBD1 matches at 9 bases. CDR1 and CDR2 from the germline V gene are DFQATT and SNEGSKA (reference sequence). The CDR3 has 11 amino acids. The DNA for the CDR3 is TGCAGGCTGGACAGGGGAAACGAGCAGTACTTC. Amino acids: CRLDRGNEQYF.

About this clonotype: Mismatch with germline at one junction end may stem from a read error. The chain carries TRBV7-3 and TRBJ2-7, with D perhaps assigned TRBD1 or TRBD2 (5 bases each). Germline V gene sequence: CDR1 SGHTA, CDR2 FQGTGA. This CDR3 spans 16 amino acids. The CDR3: CASSQPGTKPSYEQYF. CDR3 bases: TGCGCCAGCAGCCAGCCCGGGACGAAACCTTCCTACGAGCAGTACTTC.

This clonotype was detected ten times or more. This sequence joins TRBV12-3 or TRBV12-4 and TRBJ1-5; D is ambiguous. This CDR3 region has 13 residues. Trimming took off 4 bases at V and 7 bases at J, with 11 bases between the two ends. The CDR3 protein is CASSSDWLQPQHF. The CDR3 region has the DNA TGTGCCAGCAGTTCGGACTGGTTACAGCCCCAGCATTTT.

The J gene is TRBJ2-7, the V gene TRBV20-1; 9 bases align to TRBD2. V shed 4 bases, J shed 3 bases, and the junction held 4 bases outside the gene matches. This CDR3 region has 13 residues. Germline V gene data show CDR1 as DFQATT and CDR2 as SNEGSKA (reference sequence). As DNA, the CDR3 is TGCAGTGCTACCCGACTAGCGGACTACGAGCAGTACTTC. Protein sequence: CSATRLADYEQYF.

This clonotype was seen just once. The chain recombines TRBV20-1 with TRBJ1-5, with a tentative D call TRBD1 (5 bases). With 3 bases removed from V and 4 bases from J, the gap between germline ends came to 13 bases. From germline, CDR1 is DFQATT and CDR2 SNEGSKA (reference sequence). CDR3 length equals 14 residues. CDR3 region: CSASRRGVNQPQHF. In DNA form, the CDR3 reads TGCAGTGCTAGTCGCCGGGGGGTAAATCAGCCCCAGCATTTT.

This clonotype was seen just once. The V call is TRBV7-9, the J call TRBJ1-1; D is uncertain. The ends were cut back, 5 bases at V and 2 bases at J, with 12 bases in the middle. CDR1 and CDR2 (germline): SEHNR, FQNEAQ (reference sequence). The CDR3 spans 14 residues. The chain's CDR3 is CASSRWEANTEAFF. In DNA, the CDR3 is TGTGCCAGCAGCCGGTGGGAAGCCAACACTGAAGCTTTCTTT.

The rearrangement links TRBV19 to TRBJ1-1; D remains unclear. Trimming took off 11 bases at V and 0 bases at J, with 13 bases between the two ends. From germline, CDR1 is LNHDA and CDR2 SQIVND (reference sequence). The CDR3 contains 13 residues. The DNA for the CDR3 is TGTGCCGCCCAGCAGACGGTGAACACTGAAGCTTTCTTT. This encodes CAAQQTVNTEAFF.

The V gene is TRBV6-5, the J gene TRBJ2-7; 7 positions agree with TRBD1. This CDR3 is 16 amino acids long. Germline V gene lookup returns CDR1 MNHEY and CDR2 SVGAGI. Trimming took 6 bases from V and 0 from J; bases not matched to a gene: 11. The CDR3 is CASSTTGAIASYEQYF. Here the CDR3 DNA reads TGTGCCAGCAGCACTACAGGGGCGATAGCCTCCTACGAGCAGTACTTC.

The chain is built from TRBV28 and TRBJ1-2; D is ambiguous. The CDR3 covers 13 residues. Germline V gene lookup returns CDR1 MDHEN and CDR2 SYDVKM. V shed 8 bases and J shed 0 bases, with 10 bases lying between them. The CDR3 coding sequence is TGTGCCAGCGGTGTGGGGACTAACTATGGCTACACCTTC. It codes for CASGVGTNYGYTF.

In this sample, this clonotype turned up a few times. CDR3 protein: CAIRGGQGYYGYTF. In DNA, the CDR3 is TGTGCCATCAGGGGAGGACAGGGGTACTATGGCTACACCTTC. The rearrangement joins TRBV10-3 to TRBJ1-2; 9 bases map to TRBD1. The CDR3 is 14 residues long. The trim removed 6 bases at V and 3 bases at J, leaving 5 bases unmatched. CDR1 and CDR2 (germline): ENHRY, SYGVKD.

As for this clonotype: A much bigger clone sits one base away, suggesting this may be a read error. V and J are TRBV7-6 and TRBJ2-7; 11 bases match TRBD2. The CDR3 runs 13 residues. Germline V gene sequence: CDR1 SGHVS, CDR2 FNYEAQ. Trimming cost V 4 bases and J 5 bases; bases outside gene matches: 1. The DNA of the CDR3 is TGTGCCAGCAGCTCGACTAGCGGGAACGAGCAGTACTTC. This encodes CASSSTSGNEQYF.

The chain combines TRBV7-9 with TRBJ2-6; TRBD2 aligns across 7 bases. Per germline, CDR1 SEHNR and CDR2 FQNEAQ (reference sequence). The length of the CDR3 is 15 residues. V lost 6 bases and J lost 4; bases outside the gene matches: 6. The CDR3 sequence is CASSYPGLGANVLTF. For the CDR3, the DNA is TGTGCCAGCAGTTACCCGGGACTAGGGGCCAACGTCCTGACTTTC. The variable domain in full, completed from reference TRBV7-9 and TRBJ2-6, reads DTGVSQNPRHKITKRGQNVTFRCDPISEHNRLYWYRQTLGQGPEFLTYFQNEAQLEKSRLLSDRFSAERPKGSFSTLEIQRTEQGDSAMYLCASSYPGLGANVLTFGAGSRLTVL.